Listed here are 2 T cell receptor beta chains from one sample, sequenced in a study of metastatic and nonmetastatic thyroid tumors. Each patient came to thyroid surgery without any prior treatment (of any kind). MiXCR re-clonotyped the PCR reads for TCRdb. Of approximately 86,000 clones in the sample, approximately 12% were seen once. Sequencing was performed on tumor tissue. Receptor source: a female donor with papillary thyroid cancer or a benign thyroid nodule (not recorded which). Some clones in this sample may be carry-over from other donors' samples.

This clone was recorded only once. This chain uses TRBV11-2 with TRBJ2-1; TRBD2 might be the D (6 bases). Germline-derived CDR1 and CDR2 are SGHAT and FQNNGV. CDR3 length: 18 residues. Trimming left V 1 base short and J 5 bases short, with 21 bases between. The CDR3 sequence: CASSLGTIVRAFHNEQFF. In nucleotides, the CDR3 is TGTGCCAGCAGCTTAGGGACTATCGTGAGGGCCTTCCACAATGAGCAGTTCTTC.

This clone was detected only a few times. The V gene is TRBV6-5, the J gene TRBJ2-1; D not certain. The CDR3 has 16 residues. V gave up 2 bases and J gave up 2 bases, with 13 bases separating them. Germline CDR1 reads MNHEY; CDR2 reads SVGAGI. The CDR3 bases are TGTGCCAGCAGTTACAGGGAATGGAGTACCTACAATGAGCAGTTCTTC. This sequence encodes CASSYREWSTYNEQFF.